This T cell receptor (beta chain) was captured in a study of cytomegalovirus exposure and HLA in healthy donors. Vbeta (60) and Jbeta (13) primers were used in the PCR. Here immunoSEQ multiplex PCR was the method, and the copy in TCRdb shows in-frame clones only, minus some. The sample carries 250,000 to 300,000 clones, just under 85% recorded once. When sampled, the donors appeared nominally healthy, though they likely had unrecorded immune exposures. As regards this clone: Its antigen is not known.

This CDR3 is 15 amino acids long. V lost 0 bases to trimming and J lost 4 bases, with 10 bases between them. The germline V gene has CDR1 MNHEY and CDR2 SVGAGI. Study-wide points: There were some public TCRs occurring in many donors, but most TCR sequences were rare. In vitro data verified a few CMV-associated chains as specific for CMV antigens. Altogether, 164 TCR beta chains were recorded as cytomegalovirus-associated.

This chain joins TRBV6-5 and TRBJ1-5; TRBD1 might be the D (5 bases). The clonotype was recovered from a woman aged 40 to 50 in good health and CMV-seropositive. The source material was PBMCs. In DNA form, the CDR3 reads TGTGCCAGCAGTTACTCCATTCAGGGAAATCAGCCCCAGCATTTT. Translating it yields CASSYSIQGNQPQHF.